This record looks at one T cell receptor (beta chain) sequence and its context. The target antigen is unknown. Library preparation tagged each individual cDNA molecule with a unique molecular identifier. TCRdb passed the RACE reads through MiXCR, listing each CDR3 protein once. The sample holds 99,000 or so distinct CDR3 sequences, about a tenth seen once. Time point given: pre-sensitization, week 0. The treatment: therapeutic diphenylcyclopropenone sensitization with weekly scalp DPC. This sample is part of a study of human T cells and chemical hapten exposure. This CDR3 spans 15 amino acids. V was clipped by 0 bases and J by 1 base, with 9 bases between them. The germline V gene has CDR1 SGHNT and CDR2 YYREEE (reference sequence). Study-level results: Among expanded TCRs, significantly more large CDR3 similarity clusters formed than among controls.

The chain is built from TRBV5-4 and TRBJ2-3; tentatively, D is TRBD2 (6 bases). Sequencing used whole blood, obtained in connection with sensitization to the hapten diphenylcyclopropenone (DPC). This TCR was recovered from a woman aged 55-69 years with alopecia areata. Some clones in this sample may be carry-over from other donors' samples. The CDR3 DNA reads TGTGCCAGCAGCTTGGTAGGGACTCGCACAGATACGCAGTATTTT. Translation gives CASSLVGTRTDTQYF.